A single T cell receptor (beta chain) is shown here with its context. Its antigen is as yet unknown. This may arise from a read error, as a much more abundant clone is one base away. The data belong to a study of CD8+CD57+ T cells in acquired aplastic anemia. Turning to the study itself: Sorted CD4+ and CD8+ cells yielded about 3 ug of DNA on average.

Study-wide results and limits: Between the patient and control groups, CD8+ Simpson's diversity did not differ significantly. A set of some 28 CD8+ CDR3 sequences was shared between patients and controls, and these sequences appeared highly expressed in patients.

Previously, flow cytometry had revealed CD8+CD57+ cell expansion in the patients chosen for sequencing. Among the patients, none had received any therapy at the time of blood sampling. TCR beta VDJ and CDR3 were profiled, and genomic DNA was the template. TCRdb processed the reads anew with MiXCR; each CDR3 protein has one entry. The sample has a few hundred thousand distinct CDR3 sequences; approximately 51% are singletons. This CDR3 is built from 16 residues. Germline CDR1 reads MNHNY; CDR2 reads SVGAGI (reference sequence). The chain links TRBV6-6 to TRBJ1-3; D perhaps matches TRBD1 (5 bases). Sequenced sample: sorted CD4+, CD8+, or CD8+CD57+ T cells (not recorded which) from PBMCs. This TCR derives from a human donor with aplastic anemia. The CDR3 reads CASSYSGTTTGDTIYF. In DNA form, the CDR3 reads TGTGCCAGCAGTTACTCGGGGACCACGACTGGAGACACCATATATTTT.